This TCR beta chain was recovered during a study of blood T cell repertoires in COVID-19. Across the study: The United States, Italy and Spain supplied acute and convalescent COVID-19 samples. In each case, the material was cDNA or gDNA derived from T cells, B-cell-depleted T cells, or PBMCs.

V was pared by 3 bases and J by 4 bases, with 5 bases of the junction left unmatched. From germline, CDR1 is SEHNR and CDR2 FQNEAQ (reference sequence). The CDR3 has 15 residues. Authors' methods: Amplification from reference gene primers served as the basis for estimated nucleated cell counts. Produced via immunoSEQ multiplex PCR; TCRdb's table is partial and in-frame only. V, J and clone size are those of that table, while D and trimming were read from the DNA. The repertoire includes roughly 250,000 clones, 70% to 90% of them detected once, and 3.5% to 4.5% sits in the top ten. Sequenced input: peripheral blood. The genes are TRBV7-9 and TRBJ1-1; 10 bases align to TRBD1. This TCR derives from a woman aged 40 to 49 with acute or convalescent COVID-19. The CDR3 nucleotides are TGTGCCAGCAGCTTCTGGACAGGGGGTATCACTGAAGCTTTCTTT. Translated: CASSFWTGGITEAFF.